The sequence of this TCR beta chain was determined in a study of T cells in Graves' hyperthyroidism and ophthalmopathy. This CDR3 contains 14 residues. Germline V lookup: CDR1 MNHEY, CDR2 SMNVEV (reference sequence). V was cut by 6 bases and J by 2 bases, with 12 bases left in between. This clonotype was observed a handful of times. The investigators amplified TCR beta CDR3 regions from RNA transcripts. Researchers ran a first-round RT-PCR on the TCR CDR3 using the HTBI primer set. MiXCR, run by TCRdb on the multiplex PCR reads, gives a single entry per CDR3 protein. The sample lists a few hundred thousand distinct CDR3 sequences, approximately 25% occurring once.

This TCR was recovered from a man aged 50 to 60 with Graves' hyperthyroidism. Sequencing was done on a sample of blood. The chain is built from TRBV27 and TRBJ2-3; D possibly corresponds to TRBD2 (5 bases). The CDR3 is CASRLEFSTDTQYF. The CDR3 nucleotides read TGTGCCAGCAGACTAGAATTCTCCACAGATACGCAGTATTTT.